This T cell receptor beta chain was recorded in a study of naive and memory T cell subsets. Two oligonucleotides, mixed equimolar, formed the beta constant-region primer covering TRBC1 and TRBC2. An oligonucleotide with the SP2 primer and a 12-nucleotide UMI was ligated to the cDNA 3' end. From the UMI-ligation and nested PCR reads, TCRdb called clonotypes with MiXCR, one entry per CDR3 protein. The table lists about 85,000 distinct CDR3 sequences, 10% to 15% of them singletons. Separate alpha and beta amplification began at the second PCR step. This clonotype was found many times. Trimming removed 2 bases at V and 5 bases at J, with 15 bases between. The CDR3 is 16 amino acids.

The sample was central memory CD4+ T cells from blood. The receptor's source is a human donor in good health. The rearrangement links TRBV12-3 or TRBV12-4 to TRBJ2-2; D could derive from TRBD1 or TRBD2 (7 bases each). Here the CDR3 reads CASSLFPRGGTGELFF. The CDR3 region has the DNA TGTGCCAGCAGTTTATTCCCCAGGGGGGGGACCGGGGAGCTGTTTTTT.